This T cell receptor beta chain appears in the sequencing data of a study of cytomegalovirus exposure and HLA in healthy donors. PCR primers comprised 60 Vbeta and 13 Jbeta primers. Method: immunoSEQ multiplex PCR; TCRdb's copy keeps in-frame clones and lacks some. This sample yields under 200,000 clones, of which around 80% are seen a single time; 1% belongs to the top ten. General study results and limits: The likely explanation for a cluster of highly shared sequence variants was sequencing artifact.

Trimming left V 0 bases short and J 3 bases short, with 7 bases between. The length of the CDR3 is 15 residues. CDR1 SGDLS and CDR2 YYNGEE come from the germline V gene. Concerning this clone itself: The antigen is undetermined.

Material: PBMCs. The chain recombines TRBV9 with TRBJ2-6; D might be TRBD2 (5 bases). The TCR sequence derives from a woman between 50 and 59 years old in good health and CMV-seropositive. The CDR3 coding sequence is TGTGCCAGCAGCGTAGGAGGGAATGGGGCCAACGTCCTGACTTTC. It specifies CASSVGGNGANVLTF.